This T cell receptor (beta chain) was sequenced in a study of blood T cell repertoires in COVID-19 (TCRdb year 2020). Regarding the complete study: Samples covering the acute and convalescent phases of COVID-19 were provided by collaborators in the United States, Italy and Spain. The material from the prospective study consisted of cDNA or gDNA derived from T cells, B-cell-depleted T cells, or PBMCs. Deeply sampled blood TCRbeta repertoires from subjects exposed to, actively infected with, or recovered from COVID-19 were included in the dataset. The repertoires were made available in a free public database intended to serve as a resource for research on the immune response to SARS-CoV-2. Samples were obtained from the ongoing ImmuneRACE study (first 160 participants) and from 950 to 1,500 subjects provided by 6 global collaborators. Nearly every sample came with metadata listing a de-identified subject ID, COVID-19 status, age in years and sex. Where available, HLA class I and class II types were obtained from metadata supplied by the sample provider rather than from assay-based typing. General study outcomes and caveats: How much clinical and demographic metadata was included differed by source and by participant, and the metadata was provided uncurated.

Points on this clone: Its recognized antigen is unknown. No much larger clonotype is one base removed from it; base qualities were not supplied.

The immunoSEQ Assay, a bias-controlled multiplex PCR, was used to amplify TCRbeta CDR3 regions from genomic DNA. The source study handled its data this way. The number of nucleated cells in each sample was estimated from the amplification of reference gene primers within the assay. To quantify the absolute abundance of each unique TCRbeta CDR3 rearrangement, sequence reads were collapsed and filtered. For each sample, productive Simpson clonality was calculated by taking the square root of Simpson's diversity index across productive rearrangements. TCRdb's version of the immuneACCESS table is confined to in-frame rearrangements and falls short of the full clone set. An unresolved V gene accounts for under half of the shortfall where checked; the remainder is of unknown origin. D and trimming come from the DNA, and the V and J calls and clone size come from that table. Present in this sample are approximately 300,000 clones, 70% to 90% of which were seen just once. Of the sample, 4.1% is held by the ten largest clones.

From its cysteine to its phenylalanine, the CDR3 spans 17 amino acids. The only DNA kept is the CDR3, 51 bases in frame from the first base. Sequences MDHEN (CDR1) and SYDVKM (CDR2) are obtained from the germline V gene. Trimming at the junction amounts to 4 bases on V and 0 bases on J, and the germline ends lie 19 bases apart. Whole blood was collected in K2EDTA tubes by collaborating institutions according to the institutions' own protocols. For TCRbeta analysis, collaborator samples were shipped as frozen whole blood, as isolated PBMCs, or as DNA extracted from either sample type. The chain was built from TRBV28 and TRBJ2-7, with TRBD1 perhaps the D gene, on 6 matching bases. Sequencing was done on a sample of peripheral blood. The receptor comes from a woman aged 50 to 60 with active or convalescent COVID-19. DNA sequence: TGTGCCAGCAGTTCAACCACAGGGTCCCGGGGCTCCTACGAGCAGTACTTC. This yields the protein CASSSTTGSRGSYEQYF. Outside the CDR3, residues come from the reference TRBV28 and TRBJ2-7 proteins, so the full variable domain is: DVKVTQSSRYLVKRTGEKVFLECVQDMDHENMFWYRQDPGLGLRLIYFSYDVKMKEKGDIPEGYSVSREKKERFSLILESASTNQTSMYLCASSSTTGSRGSYEQYFGPGTRLTVT.